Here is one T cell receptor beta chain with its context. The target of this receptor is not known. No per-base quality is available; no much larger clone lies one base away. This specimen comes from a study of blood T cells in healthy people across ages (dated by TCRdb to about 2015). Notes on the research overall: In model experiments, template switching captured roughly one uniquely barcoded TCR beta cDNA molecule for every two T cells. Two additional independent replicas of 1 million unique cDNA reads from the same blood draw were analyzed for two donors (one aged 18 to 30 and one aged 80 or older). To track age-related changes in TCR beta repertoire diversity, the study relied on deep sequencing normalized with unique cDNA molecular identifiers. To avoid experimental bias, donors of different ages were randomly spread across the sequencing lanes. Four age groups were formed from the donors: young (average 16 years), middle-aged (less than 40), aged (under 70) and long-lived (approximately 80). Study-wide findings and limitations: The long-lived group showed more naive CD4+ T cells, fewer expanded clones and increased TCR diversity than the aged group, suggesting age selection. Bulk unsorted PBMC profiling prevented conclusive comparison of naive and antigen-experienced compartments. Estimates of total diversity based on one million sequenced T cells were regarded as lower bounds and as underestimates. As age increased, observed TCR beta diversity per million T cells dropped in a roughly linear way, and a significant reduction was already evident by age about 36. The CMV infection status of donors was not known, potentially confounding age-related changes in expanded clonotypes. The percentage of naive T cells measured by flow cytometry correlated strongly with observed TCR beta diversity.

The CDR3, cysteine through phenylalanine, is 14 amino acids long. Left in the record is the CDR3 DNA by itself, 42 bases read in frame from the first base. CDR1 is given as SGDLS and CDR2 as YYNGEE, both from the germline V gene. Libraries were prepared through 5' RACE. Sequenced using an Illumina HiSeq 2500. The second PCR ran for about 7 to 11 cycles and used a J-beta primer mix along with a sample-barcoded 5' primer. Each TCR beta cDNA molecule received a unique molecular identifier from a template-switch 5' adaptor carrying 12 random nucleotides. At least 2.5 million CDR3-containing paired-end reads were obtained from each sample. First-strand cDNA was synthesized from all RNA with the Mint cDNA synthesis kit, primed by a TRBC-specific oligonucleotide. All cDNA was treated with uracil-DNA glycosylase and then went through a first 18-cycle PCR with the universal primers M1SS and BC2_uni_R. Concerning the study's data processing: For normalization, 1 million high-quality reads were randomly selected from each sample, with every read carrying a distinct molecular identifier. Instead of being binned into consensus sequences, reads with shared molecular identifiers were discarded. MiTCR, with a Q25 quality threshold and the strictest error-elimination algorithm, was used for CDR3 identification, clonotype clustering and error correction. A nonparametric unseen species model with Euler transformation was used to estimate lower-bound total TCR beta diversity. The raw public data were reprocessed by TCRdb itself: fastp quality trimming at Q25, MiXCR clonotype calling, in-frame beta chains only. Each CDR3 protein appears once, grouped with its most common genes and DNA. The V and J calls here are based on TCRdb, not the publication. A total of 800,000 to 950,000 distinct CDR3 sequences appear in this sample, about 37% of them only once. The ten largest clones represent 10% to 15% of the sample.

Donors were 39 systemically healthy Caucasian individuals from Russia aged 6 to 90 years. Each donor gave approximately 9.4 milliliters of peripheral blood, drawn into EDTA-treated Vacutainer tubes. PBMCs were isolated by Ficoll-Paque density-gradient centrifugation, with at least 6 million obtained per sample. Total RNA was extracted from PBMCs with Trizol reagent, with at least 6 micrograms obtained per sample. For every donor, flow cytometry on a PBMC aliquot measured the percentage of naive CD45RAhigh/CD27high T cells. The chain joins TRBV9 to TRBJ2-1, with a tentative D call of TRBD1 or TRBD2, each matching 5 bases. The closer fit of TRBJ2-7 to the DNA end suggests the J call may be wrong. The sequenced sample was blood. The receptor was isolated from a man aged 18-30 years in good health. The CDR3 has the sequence CASNLRGSYNEQYF. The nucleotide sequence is TGTGCCAGCAACTTGAGGGGCTCCTACAATGAGCAGTACTTC.